Presented here are 9 T cell receptor beta chains from one specimen sequenced in a study of blood T cells in healthy people across ages. The authors ran a second PCR of 7 to 11 cycles using a sample-barcoded 5' primer and a J-beta primer mix. Each CDR3 protein is one row after TCRdb ran MiXCR on the 5' RACE reads. The top ten hold approximately 32% of the sample, which has hundreds of thousands of distinct CDR3 sequences, about half seen once. The sequenced sample was blood. These receptors originate from a woman aged 55-70 years in good health.

The rearrangement joins TRBV20-1 to TRBJ2-5; D is unresolved. The J call may be mistaken, given a closer DNA end match to TRBJ2-7. The germline V gene encodes CDR1 DFQATT and CDR2 SNEGSKA (reference sequence). The CDR3 spans 13 residues. The CDR3 loop is CSARAVNGYEQYF. The DNA of the CDR3 is TGCAGTGCTAGAGCAGTAAACGGGTACGAGCAGTACTTC.

CDR3 region: CASSLPTSGSYEQYF. CDR3 nucleotide sequence: TGCGCCAGCAGCCTACCAACTAGCGGGAGTTACGAGCAGTACTTC. This sequence joins TRBV5-1 and TRBJ2-4, with 11 bases lining up with TRBD2. The J call is in doubt because the DNA end fits TRBJ2-7 better. CDR1 and CDR2 (germline): SGHRS, YFSETQ. The CDR3 consists of 15 residues.

This rearrangement joins TRBV20-1 to TRBJ2-1, with TRBD2 identical over 10 bases. In germline, CDR1 is DFQATT, CDR2 SNEGSKA (reference sequence). The CDR3 length is 17 residues. V dropped 1 base and J dropped 5; count of bases not matched to a gene: 11. The CDR3 DNA reads as TGCAGTGCTAGAGTACTAGCGGGACGGATTTTTGACAATGAGCAGTTCTTC. Its translation: CSARVLAGRIFDNEQFF.

Of note for this clonotype: A much larger clone lies a single base off, so this may be a read error. CDR3: CASSVHGSTGYTF. In DNA, the CDR3 is TGCGCCAGCAGCGTCCATGGGTCTACTGGCTACACCTTC. The chain is built from TRBV5-1 and TRBJ1-2; D is uncertain. Germline V gene data show CDR1 as SGHRS and CDR2 as YFSETQ. The CDR3 has 13 amino acids. Trimming pared 4 bases from V and 7 bases from J, leaving 14 bases between.

V and J are TRBV18 and TRBJ2-5, with unresolved D. Germline loops: CDR1 KGHSH, CDR2 LQKENI. Trimming took off 0 bases at V and 3 bases at J, with 8 bases between the two ends. The CDR3 runs to 14 residues. The CDR3 spells CASSPPSPKETQYF. The CDR3 DNA reads TGTGCCAGCTCACCACCATCGCCAAAAGAGACCCAGTACTTC.

This clonotype came up once. The genes are TRBV12-3 or TRBV12-4 and TRBJ2-1, with D possibly being TRBD1 (6 bases). The CDR3 is made up of 15 amino acids. V was clipped by 4 bases and J by 13 bases, with 23 bases between them. In DNA, the CDR3 is TGTGCCAGCAGTTCGATTGGGGGCTGGATCGAGACCCAGTTCTTC. This gives the protein CASSSIGGWIETQFF.

The chain joins TRBV29-1 to TRBJ2-1, with 9 bases matching TRBD1. This CDR3 spans 14 amino acids. V trimming: 4 bases; J trimming: 8 bases; junction bases outside the gene matches: 9. The germline gives CDR1 SQVTM, CDR2 ANQGSEA. The CDR3 sequence is CSVGRTGAGDEQFF. In DNA form, the CDR3 reads TGCAGCGTTGGTAGGACAGGGGCGGGCGATGAGCAGTTCTTC.

The V call is TRBV5-5, the J call TRBJ2-7; D tentatively reads TRBD1 or TRBD2 (5 bases each). The length of the CDR3 is 15 residues. CDR1 and CDR2 from the germline V gene are SGHKS and YYEKEE (reference sequence). V shed 3 bases and J shed 0 bases, with 13 bases lying between them. The CDR3 loop reads CASSSGPLGSYEQYF. CDR3 coding DNA: TGTGCCAGCAGCTCGGGGCCCCTGGGCTCCTACGAGCAGTACTTC.

V is TRBV20-1 and J is TRBJ2-7; unclear D gene. Trimming pared 6 bases from V and 3 bases from J, leaving 12 bases between. The germline CDR1 and CDR2 sequences are DFQATT and SNEGSKA (reference sequence). This CDR3 comprises 12 residues. CDR3 nucleotides: TGCAGTGCCGAACCCTTTATCTACGAGCAGTACTTC. Translation: CSAEPFIYEQYF.